This TCR beta chain was sequenced for a study of Ad26.COV2.S vaccination and SARS-CoV-2 variants (dated by TCRdb to about 2021). For context, the study as a whole: Vaccine-arm donors came from COV1001, a multicentre, randomized, double-blind, placebo-controlled phase I-IIa trial of Ad26.COV2.S in healthy adults. Dosing of Ad26.COV2.S was intramuscular, at either 5x10^10 or 1x10^11 viral particles, delivered as one shot or as two shots spaced 56 days apart. Trial participants were randomized into five groups of five: low-dose or high-dose Ad26.COV2.S given once or twice, or placebo on both occasions. Blinding of investigators to trial group allocation was maintained during experiments and outcome assessment. Sequencing of the TCRbeta repertoire served to evaluate the specificity and breadth of SARS-CoV-2-reactive T cell receptors following Ad26.COV2.S vaccination. The TCR-sequenced set comprised approximately 30 samples: approximately 19 Ad26.COV2.S vaccine recipients, 5 placebo recipients and 8 SARS-CoV-2 convalescent individuals. General findings and caveats noted by the study authors: After vaccination, substantial breadth of spike-specific CD8+ and CD4+ T cell responses was reported. Spike-specific TCR breadth was higher in Ad26.COV2.S recipients than in placebo recipients (P = 0.0014). Non-spike TCR breadth was comparable between vaccine and placebo recipients, consistent with the vaccine containing only spike. Comparing responses between vaccine doses or regimens was not something the study was powered to do. According to the authors, total T cell responses may have been underestimated by the TCR breadth and depth analyses.

Note on this clone: Its antigen has not been determined. No per-base quality is available; no much larger clone lies one base away. The sample carries other DNA sequences with the same CDR3.

The immunoSEQ Assay was the method used to sequence TCRbeta CDR3 regions. After extraction, genomic DNA underwent amplification by bias-controlled multiplex PCR, followed by high-throughput sequencing. The authors' analysis ran thus. To quantify the absolute abundance of each unique TCRbeta CDR3 region, sequences were collapsed and filtered. T cell fraction was estimated by normalizing TCRbeta template counts to usable DNA, with usable DNA measured through amplification of reference genes found in all nucleated cells. Repertoire TCRs were annotated as SARS-CoV-2-specific when V gene, CDR3 amino acid sequence and J gene were exactly matched to a known reactive TCR set. The reference SARS-CoV-2 TCR set came from MIRA and was filtered for enrichment in COVID-19-positive ImmuneCODE repertoires, removing public or cross-reactive TCRs. Using the MIRA antigens, annotated TCRs were further analysed by specific ORF or by position within an ORF. Breadth was defined as annotated unique rearrangements over total unique productive rearrangements; depth was the summed frequency of those rearrangements. Two-sided Wilcoxon rank-sum tests were used to compare TCR breadth between groups. TCRdb holds this immuneACCESS table with in-frame rearrangements only. Some clones are missing; in checked studies, unresolved V genes explain under half, and the rest has no known cause. That table gives V, J and clone size, and the DNA gave D and trimming. Present in this sample are hundreds of thousands of clones, about 87% of which were seen just once. The top ten clones comprise 6.4% of the sample.

Including cysteine and phenylalanine, the CDR3 has 14 amino acids. CDR3 DNA is the only sequence kept; it has 42 bases, read in frame from the first base. V is pared back by 6 bases and J by 3 bases, with 14 bases lying between the germline termini. Taken from the germline V gene, the CDR1 and CDR2 loops are MRHNA and SNTAGT. The treatment or condition label, as the study defines it: 15 to 20 received Ad26.COV2.S at low or high dose, single or two shots; several received placebo; per-sample allocation not given. For vaccine and placebo recipients, repertoires were sequenced using samples collected on day 63 after the first injection. Cohort 1b enrolled about 25 adults aged 18-55 years at a single site in Boston, USA, between 29 July and 7 August 2020. Ad26.COV2.S was a replication-incompetent adenovirus type 26 vector that expressed a prefusion-stabilized SARS-CoV-2 spike protein derived from the original Wuhan strain.

The rearrangement combines TRBV6-4 with TRBJ1-2; TRBD1 might be the D gene, on 6 matching bases. The clonotype comes from a person aged 18-65 years who received the Ad26.COV2.S COVID-19 vaccine or a placebo. Material: peripheral blood, obtained in a trial of Ad26.COV2.S vaccine versus placebo. CDR3 loop: CASSPGVWDYGYTF. The DNA is as follows: TGTGCCAGCAGCCCAGGGGTCTGGGACTATGGCTACACCTTC.